One sample yielded the 11 T cell receptor beta chains listed below, sequenced in a study of response to subunit inactivated influenza vaccine. From the RT-PCR reads, TCRdb called clonotypes with MiXCR, one entry per CDR3 protein. The sample gives roughly 700,000 distinct CDR3 sequences, approximately 15% of which show up once; 5.5% to 7% is in the top ten. Sequencing used PBMCs from blood, obtained less than 15 days before vaccination. These receptors all stem from a man aged 50-59 years who received an inactivated influenza vaccine.

In this sample, this clonotype turned up many times. V gene TRBV10-3 combines with J gene TRBJ2-1; 11 bases align to TRBD2. V was clipped by 6 bases and J by 5 bases; unmatched bases: 6. CDR3 size: 15 residues. Germline CDR1 reads ENHRY; CDR2 reads SYGVKD. CDR3 sequence: CAISDGLAGNNEQFF. In nucleotides, the CDR3 is TGTGCCATCAGCGACGGACTAGCGGGCAACAATGAGCAGTTCTTC.

The rearrangement joins TRBV4-2 to TRBJ1-1, with D perhaps matching TRBD1 (5 bases). V lost 1 base and J lost 5, with 17 bases in between. Germline CDR1 LGHNA, CDR2 YNFKEQ. The CDR3 is 16 residues long. This chain's CDR3 is CASSQGGGALWTEAFF. The CDR3 DNA sequence: TGTGCCAGCAGCCAAGGGGGGGGAGCCCTATGGACTGAAGCTTTCTTT.

The chain links TRBV14 to TRBJ1-6; the match to TRBD1 covers 8 bases. In germline, CDR1 is SGHDN, CDR2 FVKESK. Trimming took 4 bases from V and 9 from J; bases not matched to a gene: 8. The CDR3 contains 15 residues. The CDR3 DNA follows: TGTGCCAGCAGCCTACGACAGGGGACTGGTTCACCCCTCCACTTT. Its protein is CASSLRQGTGSPLHF.

This clonotype was counted between two and nine times. The chain has TRBV15 and TRBJ1-1; D not resolved. With 0 bases removed from V and 6 bases from J, the gap between germline ends came to 8 bases. CDR1 is LNHNV and CDR2 is YYDKDF in the germline V gene (reference sequence). This CDR3 is 13 amino acids long. Here the CDR3 reads CATSRELGPEAFF. The CDR3 DNA is TGTGCCACCAGCAGAGAGTTGGGTCCTGAAGCTTTCTTT.

There are a few counts of this clonotype. The CDR3 nucleotides read TGCAGTGCTAGAAGACTAGCGGGCCACCTAGATTCGAAGACCCAGTACTTC. Protein product: CSARRLAGHLDSKTQYF. The rearrangement links TRBV20-1 to TRBJ2-5, with 10 positions matching TRBD2. Per the germline V gene, CDR1 is DFQATT and CDR2 is SNEGSKA (reference sequence). The V and J ends lost 2 bases and 6 bases, in that order; junction bases with no gene match: 15. The CDR3 runs to 17 residues.

The gene calls are TRBV28 and TRBJ2-7; possible D gene TRBD1, 6 bases. Germline V gene lookup returns CDR1 MDHEN and CDR2 SYDVKM. This CDR3 spans 15 amino acids. The V gene lost 2 bases and the J gene lost 3 bases, with 14 bases spanning the gap. CDR3 residues: CASSLPGTKIYEQYF. In DNA form, the CDR3 reads TGTGCCAGCAGTTTACCCGGGACAAAAATCTACGAGCAGTACTTC. Complete variable domain (other parts from reference TRBV28 and TRBJ2-7): DVKVTQSSRYLVKRTGEKVFLECVQDMDHENMFWYRQDPGLGLRLIYFSYDVKMKEKGDIPEGYSVSREKKERFSLILESASTNQTSMYLCASSLPGTKIYEQYFGPGTRLTVT.

This clonotype was detected a few times. CDR3 sequence (DNA): TGTGCCAGCAGCGTAGAGACTAGCACCCCCGGGGAGCAGTTCTTC. As protein: CASSVETSTPGEQFF. The chain is built from TRBV9 and TRBJ2-1, with 7 bases aligning to TRBD2. The ends lost 0 bases at V and 10 bases at J; junction bases unmatched: 10. In germline, CDR1 is SGDLS, CDR2 YYNGEE. The CDR3 sequence is 15 residues long.

The genes are TRBV4-2 and TRBJ2-5; D is perhaps TRBD1 or TRBD2 (5 bases each). Trimming shortened V by 0 bases and J by 2 bases, and 16 bases separated the two germline ends. CDR1 and CDR2 from the germline V gene are LGHNA and YNFKEQ. This CDR3 has 17 residues. This CDR3 is CASSQDGGQGIQETQYF. The CDR3 DNA follows: TGTGCCAGCAGCCAAGACGGCGGGCAGGGAATTCAAGAGACCCAGTACTTC.

Remarks on this clonotype: Germline is not matched at one junction end, which may reflect a read error. The V call is TRBV20-1, the J call TRBJ2-3; D could derive from TRBD1 or TRBD2 (6 bases each). The CDR3 loop spans 16 amino acids. Germline CDR1 is DFQATT and CDR2 is SNEGSKA (reference sequence). CDR3 nucleotide sequence: TGCTGTGCTAGAGAGTTAGGGGGGACGGGGGCAGATACGCAGTATTTT. Its translation is CCARELGGTGADTQYF.

This clonotype turned up a few times. This chain links TRBV6-1 with TRBJ2-5, with TRBD2 matching over 11 bases. Trimming at V came to 4 bases and at J to 5 bases, leaving 9 bases not matched to a gene. The germline gives CDR1 MNHNS, CDR2 SASEGT. The CDR3 is made up of 16 amino acids. This CDR3 reads CASSGTLAGGGETQYF. CDR3 sequence (DNA): TGTGCCAGCAGTGGCACCCTAGCGGGAGGAGGGGAGACCCAGTACTTC.

This clonotype was observed many times. The chain couples TRBV10-3 to TRBJ2-7; TRBD1 aligns across 7 bases. V trimming: 10 bases; J trimming: 3 bases; junction bases outside the gene matches: 6. Looked up from germline, CDR1 is ENHRY and CDR2 is SYGVKD. The CDR3 covers 12 residues. The DNA of the CDR3 is TGTGCCACCAAGGACAGGCTCTACGAGCAGTACTTC. This encodes CATKDRLYEQYF.